These T cell receptor beta chains were read from a single sample in a study of neoadjuvant anti-PD-1 for oral cavity cancer. The method was immunoSEQ multiplex PCR; TCRdb's version includes in-frame clones alone and lacks a portion of them. Among 55,000 to 80,000 clones listed, 65% to 85% were seen once. The material was PBMCs, obtained before nivolumab (anti-PD-1) treatment. These TCRs come from a person between 40 and 85 years old with oral cavity squamous cell carcinoma. Both conserved end residues are part of each CDR3. Fields, in order: D gene, V gene, clone size, J gene, CDR3 DNA, CDR3 protein. A D gene is named only where the DNA matches it firmly. Size tells how often a clone was seen (once, few, many) or the class of an expanded clone, and some rows leave it out.

>.|TRBV2|.|TRBJ2-5
TGTGCCAGCAGTGACAGAGCCCTACTCTCAGAGACCCAGTACTTC
CASSDRALLSETQYF
>TRBD2|TRBV7-9|.|TRBJ2-2
TGTGCCAGCAGCCCTTGGACTAGCGGGGCCTCGAACACCGGGGAGCTGTTTTTT
CASSPWTSGASNTGELFF
>.|TRBV28|.|TRBJ1-1
TGTGCCAGCAGTTTGCCCTCAGAATATAGCACTGAAGCTTTCTTT
CASSLPSEYSTEAFF
>.|TRBV7-9|.|TRBJ1-1
TGTGCCAGCAGCTTACGGAGCCAGGGGAGGGCTGAAGCTTTCTTT
CASSLRSQGRAEAFF
>.|TRBV15|.|TRBJ1-2
TGTGCCACCAGCAGAGACAGGGGTTATGGCTACACCTTC
CATSRDRGYGYTF
>TRBD2|TRBV7-9|.|TRBJ2-5
TGTGCCAGCAGCTTTTCTTCCGGGGGGCAAGAGACCCAGTACTTC
CASSFSSGGQETQYF
>.|TRBV27|once|TRBJ2-4
TGTGCCAGCAGTTTATCGGGCCTGAGGGGCATTCAGTACTTC
CASSLSGLRGIQYF
>.|TRBV30|.|TRBJ1-5
TGTGCCTGGACGTCGGGCACAGGCGTCGAACCCCAGCATTTT
CAWTSGTGVEPQHF
>.|TRBV6-6|.|TRBJ1-1
TGTGCCAGCAGCTTAGGCGGTCGAAAAGGTACTGAAGCTTTCTTT
CASSLGGRKGTEAFF
>.|TRBV19|once|TRBJ2-7
TGTGCCAGTAGTATACTACAGGGCTACGAGCAGTACTTC
CASSILQGYEQYF
>.|TRBV11-2|once|TRBJ2-2
TGTGCCAGCAGCTTAGTCAAAGGGCGTCCCGGGGAGCTGTTTTTT
CASSLVKGRPGELFF
>.|TRBV5-4|.|TRBJ2-1
TGTGCCAGCAGCTTGGACTGGAATGAGCAGTTCTTC
CASSLDWNEQFF
>TRBD1|TRBV7-2|few|TRBJ1-2
TGTGCCAGCAGCTTAGAGTCAGGGGGCAACTATGGCTACACCTTC
CASSLESGGNYGYTF
>TRBD1|TRBV4-1|.|TRBJ2-2
TGCGCCAGCAGCCCGAGCCCCACAGGGGGCACCGGGGAGCTGTTTTTT
CASSPSPTGGTGELFF
>.|TRBV6-5|.|TRBJ1-2
TGTGCCAGCAGGTACGACAATGGACGGATCTATGGCTACACCTTC
CASRYDNGRIYGYTF
>TRBD2|TRBV28|.|TRBJ2-2
TGTGCCAGCAGTTGGACTAGTGCCTTCGGGGAGCTGTTTTTT
CASSWTSAFGELFF